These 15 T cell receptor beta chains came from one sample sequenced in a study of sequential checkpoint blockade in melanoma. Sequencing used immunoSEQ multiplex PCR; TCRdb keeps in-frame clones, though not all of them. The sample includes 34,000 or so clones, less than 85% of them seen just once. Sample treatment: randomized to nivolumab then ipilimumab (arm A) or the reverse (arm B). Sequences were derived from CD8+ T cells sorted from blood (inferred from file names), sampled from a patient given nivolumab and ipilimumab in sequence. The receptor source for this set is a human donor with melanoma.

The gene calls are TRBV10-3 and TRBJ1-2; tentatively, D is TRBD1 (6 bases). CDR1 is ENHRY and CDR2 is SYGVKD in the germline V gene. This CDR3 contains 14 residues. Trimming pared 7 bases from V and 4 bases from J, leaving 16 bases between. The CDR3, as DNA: TGTGCCATCAATCCTCTCCAGGGGCTCTATGGCTACACCTTC. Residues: CAINPLQGLYGYTF.

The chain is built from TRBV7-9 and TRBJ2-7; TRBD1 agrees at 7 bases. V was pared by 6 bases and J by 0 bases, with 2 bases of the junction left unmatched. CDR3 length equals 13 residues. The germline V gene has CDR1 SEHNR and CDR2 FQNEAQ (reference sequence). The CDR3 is CASRRDSSYEQYF. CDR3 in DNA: TGTGCCAGCAGACGGGACAGCTCCTACGAGCAGTACTTC.

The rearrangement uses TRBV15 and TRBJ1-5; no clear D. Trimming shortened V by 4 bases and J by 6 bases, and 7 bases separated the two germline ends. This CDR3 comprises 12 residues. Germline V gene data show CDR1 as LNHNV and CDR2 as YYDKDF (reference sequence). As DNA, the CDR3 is TGTGCCACCAGCACGTGGGCTCAGCCCCAGCATTTT. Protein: CATSTWAQPQHF.

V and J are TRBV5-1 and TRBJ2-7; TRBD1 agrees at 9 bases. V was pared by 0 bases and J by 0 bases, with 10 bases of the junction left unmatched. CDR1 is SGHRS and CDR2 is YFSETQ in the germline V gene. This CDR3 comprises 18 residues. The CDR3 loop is CASSLGYRGQGNSYEQYF. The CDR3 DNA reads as TGCGCCAGCAGCTTGGGGTATCGGGGACAGGGAAACTCCTACGAGCAGTACTTC.

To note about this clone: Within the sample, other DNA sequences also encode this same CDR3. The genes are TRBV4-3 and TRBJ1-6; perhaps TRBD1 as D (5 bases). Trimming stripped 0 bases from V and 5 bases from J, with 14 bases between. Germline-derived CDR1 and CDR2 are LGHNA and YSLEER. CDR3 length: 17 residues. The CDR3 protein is CASSQDFWGKNNSPLHF. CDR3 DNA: TGCGCCAGCAGCCAAGATTTTTGGGGCAAGAATAATTCACCCCTCCACTTT.

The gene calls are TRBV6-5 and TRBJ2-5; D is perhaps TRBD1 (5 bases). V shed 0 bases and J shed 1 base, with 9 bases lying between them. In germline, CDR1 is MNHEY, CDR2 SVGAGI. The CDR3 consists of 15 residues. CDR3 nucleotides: TGTGCCAGCAGTTACTCGGACACAGTCCAAGAGACCCAGTACTTC. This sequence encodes CASSYSDTVQETQYF.

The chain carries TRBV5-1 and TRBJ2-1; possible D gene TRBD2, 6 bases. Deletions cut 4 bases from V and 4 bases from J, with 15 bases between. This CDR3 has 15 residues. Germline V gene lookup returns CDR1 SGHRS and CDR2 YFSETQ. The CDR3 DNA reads TGCGCCAGCAGCCCCACGAGCGGGCCGTACAATGAGCAGTTCTTC. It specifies CASSPTSGPYNEQFF.

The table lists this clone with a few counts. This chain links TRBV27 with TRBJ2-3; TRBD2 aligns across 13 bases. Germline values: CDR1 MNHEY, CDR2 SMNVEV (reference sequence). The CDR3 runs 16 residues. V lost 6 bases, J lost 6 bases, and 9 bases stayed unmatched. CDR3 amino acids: CASSRLGTSGKDTQYF. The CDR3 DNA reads TGTGCCAGCAGCCGCCTCGGGACTAGCGGGAAGGATACGCAGTATTTT.

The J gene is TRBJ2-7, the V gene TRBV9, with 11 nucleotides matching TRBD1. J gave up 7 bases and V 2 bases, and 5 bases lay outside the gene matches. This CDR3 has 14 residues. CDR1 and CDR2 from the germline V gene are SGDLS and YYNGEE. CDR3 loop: CASSVGQGALEQYF. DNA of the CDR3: TGTGCCAGCAGCGTCGGACAGGGGGCTTTGGAGCAGTACTTC.

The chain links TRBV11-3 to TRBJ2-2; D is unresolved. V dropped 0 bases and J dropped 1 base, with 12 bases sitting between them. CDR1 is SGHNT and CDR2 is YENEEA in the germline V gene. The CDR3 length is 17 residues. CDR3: CASSLDPGFENTGELFF. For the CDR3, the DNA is TGTGCCAGCAGCTTAGACCCGGGTTTCGAGAACACCGGGGAGCTGTTTTTT.

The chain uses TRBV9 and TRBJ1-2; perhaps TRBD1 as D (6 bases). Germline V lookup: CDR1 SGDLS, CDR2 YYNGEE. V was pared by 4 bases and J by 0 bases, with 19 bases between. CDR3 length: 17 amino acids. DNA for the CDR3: TGTGCCAGCAGCATTGGAAGGGGGACGGCAGCTAACTATGGCTACACCTTC. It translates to CASSIGRGTAANYGYTF.

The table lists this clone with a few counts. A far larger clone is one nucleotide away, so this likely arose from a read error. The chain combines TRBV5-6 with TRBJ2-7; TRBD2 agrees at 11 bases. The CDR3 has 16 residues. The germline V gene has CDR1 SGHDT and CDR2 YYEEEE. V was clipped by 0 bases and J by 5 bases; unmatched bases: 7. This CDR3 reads CASSLATSGRIHEQYF. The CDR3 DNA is TGTGCCAGCAGCTTGGCCACTAGCGGGAGAATACACGAGCAGTACTTC. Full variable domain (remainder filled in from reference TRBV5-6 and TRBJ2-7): DAGVTQSPTHLIKTRGQQVTLRCSPKSGHDTVSWYQQALGQGPQFIFQYYEEEERQRGNFPDRFSGHQFPNYSSELNVNALLLGDSALYLCASSLATSGRIHEQYFGPGTRLTVT.

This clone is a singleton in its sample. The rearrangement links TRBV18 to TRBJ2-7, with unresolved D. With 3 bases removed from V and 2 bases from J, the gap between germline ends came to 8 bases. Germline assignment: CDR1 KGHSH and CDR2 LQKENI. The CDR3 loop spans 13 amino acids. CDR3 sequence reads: CASSPSPPYEQYF. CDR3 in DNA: TGTGCCAGCTCACCTAGTCCTCCCTACGAGCAGTACTTC.

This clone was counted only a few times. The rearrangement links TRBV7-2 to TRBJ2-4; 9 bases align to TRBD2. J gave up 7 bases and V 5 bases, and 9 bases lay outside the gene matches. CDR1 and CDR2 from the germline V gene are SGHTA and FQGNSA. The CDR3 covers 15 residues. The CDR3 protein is CASSPGFSGGNIQYF. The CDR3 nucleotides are TGTGCCAGCAGCCCTGGGTTTAGCGGGGGTAACATTCAGTACTTC.

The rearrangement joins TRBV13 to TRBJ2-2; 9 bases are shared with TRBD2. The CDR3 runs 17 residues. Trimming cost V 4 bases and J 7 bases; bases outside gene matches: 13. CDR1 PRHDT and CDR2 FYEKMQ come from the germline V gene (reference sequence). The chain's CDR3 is CASSSPVAGGAHGELFF. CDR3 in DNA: TGTGCCAGCAGCTCCCCAGTGGCGGGGGGGGCCCACGGGGAGCTGTTTTTT. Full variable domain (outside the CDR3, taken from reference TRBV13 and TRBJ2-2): AAGVIQSPRHLIKEKRETATLKCYPIPRHDTVYWYQQGPGQDPQFLISFYEKMQSDKGSIPDRFSAQQFSDYHSELNMSSLELGDSALYFCASSSPVAGGAHGELFFGEGSRLTVL.